What follows are 27 T cell receptor beta chains derived from one specimen sequenced in a study of cytomegalovirus exposure and HLA in healthy donors. With 60 Vbeta and 13 Jbeta primers, the PCR was carried out. The repertoire was sequenced with immunoSEQ multiplex PCR; TCRdb's copy has only in-frame clones and lacks some. The sample lists over 110,000 clones, about 80% occurring once. Sequences were obtained from PBMCs. These receptor sequences come from an older woman in good health and CMV-seropositive.

The rearrangement joins TRBV2 to TRBJ2-5, with TRBD1 matching 7 bases. The CDR3 totals 12 residues. V lost 7 bases to trimming and J lost 5 bases; unmatched junction nucleotides: 4. Germline CDR1 is SNHLY and CDR2 is FYNNEI. CDR3 coding DNA: TGTGCCAGCAACAGGGGACAGGAGACCCAGTACTTC. Residues: CASNRGQETQYF.

This chain uses TRBV7-9 with TRBJ1-2, with D hard to call. Germline CDR1 and CDR2: SEHNR and FQNEAQ (reference sequence). V gave up 1 base and J gave up 1 base, with 7 bases separating them. The CDR3 has 14 residues. The CDR3 coding sequence is TGTGCCAGCAGCTTAGTCGTCCTTAACTATGGCTACACCTTC. It specifies CASSLVVLNYGYTF. Using reference TRBV7-9 and TRBJ1-2 for the parts outside the CDR3, the full variable domain is DTGVSQNPRHKITKRGQNVTFRCDPISEHNRLYWYRQTLGQGPEFLTYFQNEAQLEKSRLLSDRFSAERPKGSFSTLEIQRTEQGDSAMYLCASSLVVLNYGYTFGSGTRLTVV.

The rearrangement uses TRBV29-1 and TRBJ1-2; 9 bases fit TRBD1. V gave up 1 base and J gave up 7 bases; unmatched junction bases: 13. Per the germline V gene, CDR1 is SQVTM and CDR2 is ANQGSEA. CDR3 length: 16 residues. The CDR3 DNA follows: TGCAGCGTTGAAGGCGGATCCACAGGGGGCTTTAGTGGCTACACCTTC. This sequence encodes CSVEGGSTGGFSGYTF.

This sequence joins TRBV6-6 and TRBJ2-7; D is perhaps TRBD1 (6 bases). Germline-derived CDR1 and CDR2 are MNHNY and SVGAGI (reference sequence). With 4 bases removed from V and 7 bases from J, the gap between germline ends came to 20 bases. This CDR3 is 15 amino acids long. The CDR3 sequence is CASSSIGQSSGEQYF. Written as DNA, the CDR3 is TGTGCCAGCAGTTCCATCGGACAGTCGTCCGGGGAGCAGTACTTC.

The chain employs TRBV5-1 and TRBJ2-1; 9 nucleotides agree with TRBD2. This CDR3 has 12 residues. CDR1 is SGHRS and CDR2 is YFSETQ in the germline V gene. With V trimmed by 5 bases and J by 8 bases, 2 bases remained unmatched. The CDR3 loop reads CASRGGGDEQFF. The CDR3 DNA follows: TGCGCCAGCAGGGGCGGGGGGGATGAGCAGTTCTTC.

The V call is TRBV4-3, the J call TRBJ2-2; possible D gene TRBD2, 6 bases. The CDR3 is 16 amino acids. V was shortened by 1 base and J by 2 bases, with 11 bases between the two germline ends. Germline V lookup: CDR1 LGHNA, CDR2 YSLEER. CDR3 DNA sequence: TGCGCCAGCAGCCAAGCGCTAGCGTCCAACACCGGGGAGCTGTTTTTT. Translating it yields CASSQALASNTGELFF.

The chain links TRBV21-1 to TRBJ2-1; the DNA was not used to check the table's D call, TRBD2. TRBV21-1 is a pseudogene. This CDR3 has 20 amino acids. CDR3 residues: CASSLGRGLAGGKGNNEQFF. CDR3 DNA sequence: TGTGCCAGCAGCCTAGGACGGGGACTAGCGGGAGGTAAAGGGAACAATGAGCAGTTCTTC.

The genes are TRBV6-4 and TRBJ2-1, with TRBD1 matching over 7 bases. This CDR3 spans 16 amino acids. CDR1 MRHNA and CDR2 SNTAGT come from the germline V gene. V lost 6 bases, J lost 2 bases, and 10 bases stayed unmatched. The CDR3 coding sequence is TGTGCCAGCAGCCTTGAAAGACAGGGAACCTACAATGAGCAGTTCTTC. Translating gives CASSLERQGTYNEQFF.

V gene TRBV28 combines with J gene TRBJ1-5; TRBD1 agrees at 10 bases. Germline V gene data show CDR1 as MDHEN and CDR2 as SYDVKM. The CDR3 runs 16 residues. J gave up 8 bases and V 6 bases, and 13 bases lay outside the gene matches. CDR3 residues: CASRPRDRGEEKPQHF. The DNA of the CDR3 is TGTGCCAGCAGACCTAGGGACAGGGGTGAGGAAAAGCCCCAGCATTTT.

This clone was picked up a small number of times. The chain uses TRBV9 and TRBJ1-2, with D maybe TRBD1 (6 bases). Germline V CDR1 and CDR2: SGDLS, YYNGEE. This CDR3 contains 15 residues. V shed 2 bases and J shed 4 bases, with 15 bases lying between them. The CDR3 region has the DNA TGTGCCAGCAGCGTGGGAACAGGGTATGCCTATGGCTACACCTTC. The encoded protein is CASSVGTGYAYGYTF.

The rearrangement joins TRBV7-3 to TRBJ2-7; perhaps TRBD2 as D (5 bases). The CDR3 sequence is 13 residues long. With 5 bases removed from V and 7 bases from J, the gap between germline ends came to 15 bases. CDR1 is SGHTA, CDR2 FQGTGA, per germline. The CDR3 sequence is CASSPEGFGEQYF. The CDR3 DNA is TGTGCCAGCAGCCCCGAGGGATTTGGGGAGCAGTACTTC.

V and J are TRBV11-2 and TRBJ2-7; 9 bases align to TRBD2. The germline V gene encodes CDR1 SGHAT and CDR2 FQNNGV. The V and J ends lost 1 base and 2 bases, in that order; junction bases with no gene match: 3. The CDR3 consists of 15 residues. The CDR3 reads CASSLGASGTYEQYF. DNA of the CDR3: TGTGCCAGCAGCTTAGGTGCTAGCGGGACCTACGAGCAGTACTTC.

V is TRBV29-1 and J is TRBJ2-5; D gene uncertain. V dropped 5 bases and J dropped 2 bases, with 21 bases sitting between them. Germline V gene data show CDR1 as SQVTM and CDR2 as ANQGSEA. The CDR3 runs to 16 residues. The CDR3 is CSVLIPRFQVQETQYF. Written as DNA, the CDR3 is TGCAGCGTTCTAATCCCTCGGTTTCAGGTTCAAGAGACCCAGTACTTC.

The V and J genes are TRBV7-2 and TRBJ2-7, with a possible D match to TRBD2 (5 bases). Germline V gene sequence: CDR1 SGHTA, CDR2 FQGNSA. CDR3 length equals 14 residues. Trimming shortened V by 6 bases and J by 0 bases, and 12 bases separated the two germline ends. DNA for the CDR3: TGTGCCAGCAGGGAGGACTTGAGCTCCTACGAGCAGTACTTC. Its translation: CASREDLSSYEQYF.

For this clone: The sample carries other DNA sequences with the same CDR3. The rearrangement links TRBV4-2 to TRBJ2-3, with TRBD2 matching over 10 bases. CDR3 length equals 16 residues. Germline CDR1 is LGHNA and CDR2 is YNFKEQ. V lost 0 bases, J lost 0 bases, and 0 bases stayed unmatched. The CDR3 sequence: CASSQETSGSTDTQYF. The CDR3 bases are TGTGCCAGCAGCCAAGAGACTAGCGGGAGCACAGATACGCAGTATTTT.

This clone was seen more than once but under ten times. The V gene is TRBV5-5, the J gene TRBJ1-2; TRBD1 might be the D (5 bases). Trimming removed 7 bases at V and 5 bases at J, with 21 bases between. The CDR3 runs to 15 residues. In germline, CDR1 is SGHKS, CDR2 YYEKEE (reference sequence). The chain's CDR3 is CASEPWEGRGYGYTF. For the CDR3, the DNA is TGTGCCAGCGAGCCCTGGGAGGGGCGCGGGTATGGCTACACCTTC.

This chain uses TRBV4-1 with TRBJ2-5; no reliable D call. Looked up from germline, CDR1 is MGHRA and CDR2 is YSYEKL. There are 14 residues in the CDR3. V lost 1 base to trimming and J lost 3 bases, with 9 bases between them. Here the CDR3 reads CASSQGPEEETQYF. The CDR3 DNA reads TGCGCCAGCAGCCAAGGCCCAGAGGAAGAGACCCAGTACTTC.

The chain couples TRBV4-3 to TRBJ2-3, with 8 bases aligning to TRBD2. The J segment lost 4 bases and the V segment lost 3 bases, leaving 12 bases of the junction unmatched. The CDR3 covers 17 residues. The germline V gene has CDR1 LGHNA and CDR2 YSLEER. CDR3 sequence reads: CASSHLKGGLGADTQYF. In DNA, the CDR3 is TGCGCCAGCAGCCACCTGAAGGGGGGACTAGGGGCAGATACGCAGTATTTT.

The rearrangement uses TRBV5-1 and TRBJ1-3; D ambiguous. Trimming took off 4 bases at V and 2 bases at J, with 13 bases between the two ends. This CDR3 has 15 residues. CDR1 is SGHRS and CDR2 is YFSETQ in the germline V gene. The CDR3, as DNA: TGCGCCAGCAGCCAATCCGGGAAGGCTGGAAACACCATATATTTT. It translates to CASSQSGKAGNTIYF.

The chain combines TRBV9 with TRBJ1-1, with D maybe TRBD1 (6 bases). Germline V gives CDR1 SGDLS, CDR2 YYNGEE. The CDR3 totals 14 residues. The V end was cut by 2 bases, the J end by 2 bases, with 10 bases between. The CDR3 bases are TGTGCCAGCAGCGTCCTACAGGGTAACACTGAAGCTTTCTTT. Amino acids: CASSVLQGNTEAFF. Combining the CDR3 with reference TRBV9 and TRBJ1-1 gives the whole variable domain DSGVTQTPKHLITATGQRVTLRCSPRSGDLSVYWYQQSLDQGLQFLIQYYNGEERAKGNILERFSAQQFPDLHSELNLSSLELGDSALYFCASSVLQGNTEAFFGQGTRLTVV.

The gene calls are TRBV7-8 and TRBJ2-7, with D tentatively TRBD2 (5 bases). The CDR3 sequence is 16 residues long. The V end lost 0 bases, the J end lost 0 bases, and 12 bases lay between the germline ends. The germline V gene has CDR1 SGHVS and CDR2 FQNEAQ. The DNA for the CDR3 is TGTGCCAGCAGCTTAGCGGGAGCGGAGAGCTCCTACGAGCAGTACTTC. Translated, it gives CASSLAGAESSYEQYF.

This clone occurred a few times. The rearrangement links TRBV28 to TRBJ1-5; TRBD1 matches at 8 bases. Germline assignment: CDR1 MDHEN and CDR2 SYDVKM. Unmatched junction bases numbered 5, after V lost 1 base and J lost 3 bases. The CDR3 covers 16 residues. The CDR3 nucleotides read TGTGCCAGCAGTTTATCTCCGGGACAGGACAATCAGCCCCAGCATTTT. Protein product: CASSLSPGQDNQPQHF.

The chain links TRBV7-9 to TRBJ1-1; D unresolved. Germline assignment: CDR1 SEHNR and CDR2 FQNEAQ (reference sequence). Trimming shortened V by 4 bases and J by 5 bases, and 8 bases separated the two germline ends. This CDR3 has 12 residues. CDR3 amino acids: CASSSRETEAFF. CDR3 DNA sequence: TGTGCCAGCAGCTCTCGGGAAACTGAAGCTTTCTTT.

The rearrangement links TRBV7-9 to TRBJ1-4; D may be TRBD1 (6 bases). Germline V gives CDR1 SEHNR, CDR2 FQNEAQ (reference sequence). CDR3 length: 14 amino acids. V lost 4 bases to trimming and J lost 10 bases, with 16 bases between them. CDR3 in DNA: TGTGCCAGCAGCTCTAACAGGGATGGCGGAAAACTGTTTTTT. Residues: CASSSNRDGGKLFF.

V is TRBV5-4 and J is TRBJ2-1; 7 positions agree with TRBD2. Germline loops: CDR1 SGHNT, CDR2 YYREEE (reference sequence). V lost 0 bases and J lost 5; bases outside the gene matches: 8. The CDR3 spans 16 residues. CDR3 sequence: CASSLGAGKGNNEQFF. CDR3 nucleotide sequence: TGTGCCAGCAGCTTGGGAGCGGGAAAAGGGAACAATGAGCAGTTCTTC.

This rearrangement joins TRBV19 to TRBJ2-7; 7 bases map to TRBD1. This CDR3 region has 16 residues. From germline, CDR1 is LNHDA and CDR2 SQIVND (reference sequence). The V gene end was trimmed by 0 bases and the J gene end by 0 bases; junction bases not matched to a gene: 5. This chain's CDR3 is CASSIDHGTDSYEQYF. CDR3 in DNA: TGTGCCAGTAGTATAGATCATGGGACAGACTCCTACGAGCAGTACTTC.

V and J are TRBV10-3 and TRBJ2-5, with 10 bases that match TRBD1. V lost 10 bases to trimming and J lost 5 bases; unmatched junction nucleotides: 7. From germline, CDR1 is ENHRY and CDR2 SYGVKD. The CDR3 is 13 amino acids. CDR3 DNA: TGTGCCACCACCCCGGGACAGGGGGAGACCCAGTACTTC. Amino acid sequence: CATTPGQGETQYF.